This TCR beta chain was profiled in a study of PD-L1 blockade in urothelial cancer. Study-wide context: Patients previously received 0 to 3 chemotherapy regimens. Blood gave a median 141,255 T cells.

This CDR3 contains 13 residues. Germline loops: CDR1 ENHRY, CDR2 SYGVKD. The ends were cut back, 10 bases at V and 0 bases at J, with 9 bases in the middle. This clone appeared a few times. Individual patients had between 1 and 8 samples, taken pretreatment and on-treatment. Here immunoSEQ multiplex PCR was the method, and the copy in TCRdb shows in-frame clones only, minus some. This sample has about 83,000 clones, with about nine tenths found just once. The receptor comes from a woman in her seventies with urothelial cancer. Specimen: PBMCs, collected around atezolizumab (anti-PD-L1) treatment. The chain has TRBV10-3 and TRBJ2-2, with a possible D match to TRBD1 (5 bases). CDR3 protein: CASRTTNTGELFF. CDR3 sequence (DNA): TGTGCCAGTAGGACAACGAACACCGGGGAGCTGTTTTTT.